Shown below are 13 T cell receptor beta chains from a single sample sequenced in a study of cytomegalovirus exposure and HLA in healthy donors. The PCR used 60 Vbeta and 13 Jbeta primers. Repertoires were generated with immunoSEQ multiplex PCR, while TCRdb's copy carries only in-frame clones and drops some. The sample has 100,000 to 150,000 clones; roughly a sixth are singletons. The sample consisted of PBMCs. Receptors were obtained from a female donor in good health and CMV-seropositive.

This clone has more than one count but fewer than ten. This chain links TRBV7-2 with TRBJ2-7, with 9 nucleotides matching TRBD1. V was clipped by 1 base and J by 2 bases; unmatched bases: 3. This CDR3 is 15 amino acids long. CDR1 and CDR2 (germline): SGHTA, FQGNSA. The CDR3 DNA reads as TGTGCCAGCAGCTTAGGACAGGGGGGAACCTACGAGCAGTACTTC. It translates to CASSLGQGGTYEQYF. Full variable domain (remainder filled in from reference TRBV7-2 and TRBJ2-7): GAGVSQSPSNKVTEKGKDVELRCDPISGHTALYWYRQSLGQGLEFLIYFQGNSAPDKSGLPSDRFSAERTGGSVSTLTIQRTQQEDSAVYLCASSLGQGGTYEQYFGPGTRLTVT.

The chain joins TRBV27 to TRBJ1-2; the match to TRBD1 covers 7 bases. The germline CDR1 and CDR2 sequences are MNHEY and SMNVEV (reference sequence). J lost 7 bases, V lost 0 bases, and 14 bases had no gene match. The CDR3 has 17 residues. CDR3 protein: CASSLSGLGGGFFGYTF. As DNA, the CDR3 is TGTGCCAGCAGTTTATCGGGCCTAGGGGGCGGATTTTTTGGCTACACCTTC.

This clone has more than one count but fewer than ten. This chain joins TRBV2 and TRBJ2-5, with TRBD1 identical over 7 bases. V shed 4 bases, J shed 5 bases, and the junction held 4 bases outside the gene matches. This CDR3 has 13 residues. The germline V gene has CDR1 SNHLY and CDR2 FYNNEI. The CDR3 here is CASSGQGGETQYF. The CDR3 nucleotides read TGTGCCAGCAGTGGACAGGGTGGGGAGACCCAGTACTTC.

This clone has a handful of counts. This rearrangement joins TRBV4-2 to TRBJ2-5, with D possibly matching TRBD1 (6 bases). The CDR3 is 16 residues long. V lost 0 bases and J 4 bases, leaving 15 bases between the germline ends. Looked up from germline, CDR1 is LGHNA and CDR2 is YNFKEQ. As DNA, the CDR3 is TGTGCCAGCAGCCAAGATTTTAGGGGGTTAAGAGAGACCCAGTACTTC. Its protein product is CASSQDFRGLRETQYF.

This clone came up a few times. The gene calls are TRBV10-3 and TRBJ1-1; 8 bases map to TRBD1. V was pared by 2 bases and J by 4 bases, with 0 bases of the junction left unmatched. Germline V lookup: CDR1 ENHRY, CDR2 SYGVKD. CDR3 length equals 13 residues. The CDR3, as DNA: TGTGCCATCAGTGAGGGACAGGGCACTGAAGCTTTCTTT. Protein: CAISEGQGTEAFF.

A few counts support this clone. V and J are TRBV5-6 and TRBJ2-3; a possible D gene is TRBD2 (6 bases). The length of the CDR3 is 14 residues. Looked up from germline, CDR1 is SGHDT and CDR2 is YYEEEE. The ends were cut back, 0 bases at V and 5 bases at J, with 10 bases in the middle. The CDR3: CASSLGGAGDTQYF. The CDR3 coding sequence is TGTGCCAGCAGCTTGGGCGGAGCGGGAGATACGCAGTATTTT.

This clone was counted only a few times. V usage is TRBV9 and J usage is TRBJ2-5; D is perhaps TRBD1 (5 bases). Germline V lookup: CDR1 SGDLS, CDR2 YYNGEE. This CDR3 is built from 15 residues. V lost 2 bases, J lost 2 bases, and 13 bases lay in between. The CDR3 loop is CASSVHYGAQETQYF. CDR3 coding DNA: TGTGCCAGCAGCGTTCATTATGGGGCTCAAGAGACCCAGTACTTC.

V and J are TRBV7-3 and TRBJ2-7; the D gene is possibly TRBD1 (7 bases). V was shortened by 1 base and J by 6 bases, with 19 bases between the two germline ends. CDR1 is SGHTA and CDR2 is FQGTGA in the germline V gene. This CDR3 comprises 16 residues. CDR3 sequence: CASSLRAPGQGGEQYF. CDR3 bases: TGTGCCAGCAGCTTAAGGGCGCCCGGTCAGGGGGGCGAGCAGTACTTC.

The sample holds a few counts of this clone. The V call is TRBV7-2, the J call TRBJ1-2; D gene uncertain. Germline-derived CDR1 and CDR2 are SGHTA and FQGNSA. The CDR3 loop spans 12 amino acids. V was cut by 5 bases and J by 8 bases, with 12 bases left in between. CDR3 nucleotide sequence: TGTGCCAGCAGCGCGCCTTTGATCGGCTACACCTTC. Translated, it gives CASSAPLIGYTF. Full variable domain (outside the CDR3, taken from reference TRBV7-2 and TRBJ1-2): GAGVSQSPSNKVTEKGKDVELRCDPISGHTALYWYRQSLGQGLEFLIYFQGNSAPDKSGLPSDRFSAERTGGSVSTLTIQRTQQEDSAVYLCASSAPLIGYTFGSGTRLTVV.

This clone was counted between two and nine times. This rearrangement joins TRBV5-6 to TRBJ1-1; D might be TRBD1 (5 bases). The CDR3 has 16 residues. V lost 4 bases and J 1 base, leaving 17 bases between the germline ends. Germline CDR1 SGHDT, CDR2 YYEEEE. In nucleotides, the CDR3 is TGTGCCAGCAGCGGGGGGAGTCGCAGACAGAACACTGAAGCTTTCTTT. This sequence encodes CASSGGSRRQNTEAFF.

This chain joins TRBV29-1 and TRBJ2-1; the match to TRBD2 covers 8 bases. Trimming removed 3 bases from V and 6 bases from J; junction bases left unmatched: 7. In germline, CDR1 is SQVTM, CDR2 ANQGSEA. CDR3 size: 14 residues. CDR3 DNA sequence: TGCAGCGTTGATTTTAGCGGGGATCGCAATGAGCAGTTCTTC. Its translation: CSVDFSGDRNEQFF.

This sequence joins TRBV27 and TRBJ2-2; perhaps TRBD2 as D (5 bases). The CDR3 covers 14 residues. Germline values: CDR1 MNHEY, CDR2 SMNVEV (reference sequence). V lost 6 bases and J 6 bases, leaving 14 bases between the germline ends. The CDR3 region is CASRVLLGSGELFF. The CDR3 region has the DNA TGTGCCAGCAGGGTTCTACTAGGGTCCGGGGAGCTGTTTTTT.

The chain combines TRBV2 with TRBJ2-5; D may be TRBD2 (6 bases). This CDR3 comprises 14 residues. Germline CDR1 is SNHLY and CDR2 is FYNNEI. The germline V and J ends were trimmed by 7 bases and 2 bases, with 14 bases remaining between them. CDR3 in amino acids: CASTQRTIQETQYF. For the CDR3, the DNA is TGTGCCAGCACTCAAAGGACTATTCAAGAGACCCAGTACTTC.